A single sample is the source of the 13 T cell receptor beta chains below, sequenced in a study of Ad26.COV2.S vaccination and SARS-CoV-2 variants. Assay used: immunoSEQ multiplex PCR; TCRdb lists only in-frame clones, some missing. The data contain about 320,000 clones, 85% of them singletons. The treatment here: roughly 18 received Ad26.COV2.S at low or high dose, single or two shots; roughly 5 received placebo; per-sample allocation not given. Sampling occurred on day 63 after the first vaccine or placebo injection. This specimen was peripheral blood, taken in a trial of Ad26.COV2.S vaccine versus placebo. Source of these receptors: a person between 18 and 60 years old who received the Ad26.COV2.S COVID-19 vaccine or a placebo.

The V gene is TRBV6-5, the J gene TRBJ1-1; D remains unclear. Germline CDR1 MNHEY, CDR2 SVGAGI. The CDR3 has 13 residues. V shed 8 bases and J shed 1 base, with 11 bases lying between them. DNA of the CDR3: TGTGCCAGCCACCCATTATCGAACACTGAAGCTTTCTTT. It codes for CASHPLSNTEAFF.

This chain connects TRBV24-1 to TRBJ2-3; D is unclear. The germline gives CDR1 KGHDR, CDR2 SFDVKD. The germline V and J ends were trimmed by 5 bases and 2 bases, with 10 bases remaining between them. The CDR3 length is 14 residues. The CDR3 coding sequence is TGTGCCACCAGTGCCCCCGAGGACACAGATACGCAGTATTTT. This gives the protein CATSAPEDTDTQYF.

This clone was recorded once. V usage is TRBV7-2 and J usage is TRBJ1-6; tentative D call: TRBD1 (5 bases). CDR3 length equals 16 residues. V lost 1 base and J 2 bases, leaving 9 bases between the germline ends. From germline, CDR1 is SGHTA and CDR2 FQGNSA. CDR3 in DNA: TGTGCCAGCAGCTTAGGTCAGGGACCCTATAATTCACCCCTCCACTTT. Protein sequence: CASSLGQGPYNSPLHF.

The chain joins TRBV3-1 (or the pseudogene TRBV3-2) to TRBJ1-2, with no clear D. V lost 1 base, J lost 4 bases, and 13 bases lay in between. Germline CDR1 reads LGHDT; CDR2 reads YNNKEL (reference sequence). The CDR3 runs to 15 residues. The CDR3 loop is CASSQASQLTYGYTF. The DNA for the CDR3 is TGTGCCAGCAGCCAAGCTAGCCAGCTCACCTATGGCTACACCTTC.

V gene TRBV6-5 combines with J gene TRBJ2-7; D remains unclear. The V and J ends lost 7 bases and 5 bases respectively, with 18 bases between them. The CDR3 contains 14 residues. Looked up from germline, CDR1 is MNHEY and CDR2 is SVGAGI. The CDR3 is CASTRTGSRNEQYF. CDR3 in DNA: TGTGCCAGCACCCGAACCGGCAGCCGAAACGAGCAGTACTTC.

In regard to this clone: Germline and junction disagree at one end, which may indicate a read error. V usage is TRBV28 and J usage is TRBJ2-7; no reliable D call. Looked up from germline, CDR1 is MDHEN and CDR2 is SYDVKM. This CDR3 is built from 12 residues. The CDR3 DNA is TGTGCCAGCAGTCTCCAATCATACGCCTTAATCTTC. Its protein is CASSLQSYALIF.

The rearrangement links TRBV7-3 to TRBJ1-2; 9 bases fit TRBD1. J was trimmed by 8 bases and V by 3 bases; bases with no gene match: 7. The CDR3 extends over 14 amino acids. The germline V gene has CDR1 SGHTA and CDR2 FQGTGA. The CDR3 protein is CASSLDRGLGGYTF. CDR3 nucleotide sequence: TGTGCCAGCAGCTTGGACAGGGGATTGGGAGGCTACACCTTC.

This clone was detected only once. The J gene is TRBJ2-7, the V gene TRBV28, with D possibly TRBD1 on 5 matching bases. The CDR3 extends over 15 amino acids. Germline CDR1 MDHEN, CDR2 SYDVKM. Trimming shortened V by 2 bases and J by 0 bases, and 11 bases separated the two germline ends. CDR3 nucleotide sequence: TGTGCCAGCAGTTTAATGACAGTACGCTCCTACGAGCAGTACTTC. Protein sequence: CASSLMTVRSYEQYF. The complete variable domain, with remaining parts taken from reference TRBV28 and TRBJ2-7, reads DVKVTQSSRYLVKRTGEKVFLECVQDMDHENMFWYRQDPGLGLRLIYFSYDVKMKEKGDIPEGYSVSREKKERFSLILESASTNQTSMYLCASSLMTVRSYEQYFGPGTRLTVT.

The chain joins TRBV21-1 to TRBJ2-1; the table's D call TRBD2 went unverified against the DNA. TRBV21-1 represents a pseudogene. CDR3 length: 19 amino acids. The CDR3 DNA is TGTGCCAGCAGCGTCCATCAGGGCTGCGCTAGCGGGGGAAGACGGGAGCAGTTCTTC. Translating gives CASSVHQGCASGGRREQFF.

Of note for this clone: Additional DNA sequences in this sample encode the identical CDR3. The CDR3 is CASSLVRETQYF. Here the CDR3 DNA reads TGTGCCAGCAGCTTAGTAAGAGAGACCCAGTACTTC. The chain links TRBV7-9 to TRBJ2-5; D uncertain. The CDR3 is 12 residues long. From germline, CDR1 is SEHNR and CDR2 FQNEAQ (reference sequence). Deletions cut 1 base from V and 4 bases from J, with 4 bases between.

The genes are TRBV9 and TRBJ1-2; no reliable D call. The germline gives CDR1 SGDLS, CDR2 YYNGEE. Trimming took off 0 bases at V and 3 bases at J, with 6 bases between the two ends. The CDR3 runs 13 residues. The CDR3 nucleotides are TGTGCCAGCAGCGTAGTAGAGGACTATGGCTACACCTTC. It encodes CASSVVEDYGYTF.

This clone came up once. The genes are TRBV7-6 and TRBJ1-1; D is undetermined. Trimming removed 3 bases from V and 4 bases from J, with 9 bases in between. Looked up from germline, CDR1 is SGHVS and CDR2 is FNYEAQ. The CDR3 contains 13 residues. The CDR3: CASSFGRGTEAFF. CDR3 DNA sequence: TGTGCCAGCAGCTTCGGACGGGGCACTGAAGCTTTCTTT. Combining the CDR3 with reference TRBV7-6 and TRBJ1-1 gives the whole variable domain GAGVSQSPRYKVTKRGQDVALRCDPISGHVSLYWYRQALGQGPEFLTYFNYEAQQDKSGLPNDRFSAERPEGSISTLTIQRTEQRDSAMYRCASSFGRGTEAFFGQGTRLTVV.

The chain's CDR3 is CASSFGDFTGYTF. For the CDR3, the DNA is TGTGCCAGCAGCTTCGGGGATTTTACAGGCTACACCTTC. V is TRBV5-6 and J is TRBJ1-2; D is unresolved. Looked up from germline, CDR1 is SGHDT and CDR2 is YYEEEE. CDR3 size: 13 residues. Trimming removed 2 bases from V and 8 bases from J, with 13 bases in between.